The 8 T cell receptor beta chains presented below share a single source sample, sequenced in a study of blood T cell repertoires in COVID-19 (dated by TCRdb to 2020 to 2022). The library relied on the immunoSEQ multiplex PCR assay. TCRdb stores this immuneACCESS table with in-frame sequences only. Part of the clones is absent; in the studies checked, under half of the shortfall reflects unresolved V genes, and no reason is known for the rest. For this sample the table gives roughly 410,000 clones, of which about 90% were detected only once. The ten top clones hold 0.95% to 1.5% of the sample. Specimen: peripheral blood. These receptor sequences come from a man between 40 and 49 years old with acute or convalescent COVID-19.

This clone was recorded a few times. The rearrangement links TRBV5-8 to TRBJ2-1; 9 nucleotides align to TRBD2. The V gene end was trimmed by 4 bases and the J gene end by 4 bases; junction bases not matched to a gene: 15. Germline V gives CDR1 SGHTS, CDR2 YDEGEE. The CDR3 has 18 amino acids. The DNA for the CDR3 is TGTGCCAGCAGCCCGAGCCTCTTTAGCGGGAGCGGGTACAATGAGCAGTTCTTC. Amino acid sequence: CASSPSLFSGSGYNEQFF. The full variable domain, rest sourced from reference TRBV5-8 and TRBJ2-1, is EAGVTQSPTHLIKTRGQQATLRCSPISGHTSVYWYQQALGLGLQFLLWYDEGEERNRGNFPPRFSGRQFPNYSSELNVNALELEDSALYLCASSPSLFSGSGYNEQFFGPGTRLTVL.

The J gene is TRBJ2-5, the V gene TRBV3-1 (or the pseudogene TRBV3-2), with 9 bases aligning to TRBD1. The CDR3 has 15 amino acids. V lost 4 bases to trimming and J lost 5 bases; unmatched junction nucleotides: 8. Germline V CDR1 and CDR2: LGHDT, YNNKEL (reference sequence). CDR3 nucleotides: TGTGCCAGCAGCCTCCGACAGGGGGTGGTGGAGACCCAGTACTTC. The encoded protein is CASSLRQGVVETQYF.

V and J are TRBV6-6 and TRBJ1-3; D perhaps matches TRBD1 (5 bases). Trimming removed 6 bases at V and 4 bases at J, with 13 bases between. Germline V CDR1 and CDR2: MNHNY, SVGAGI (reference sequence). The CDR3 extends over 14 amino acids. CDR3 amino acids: CASSSFRGGNTIYF. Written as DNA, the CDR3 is TGTGCCAGCAGCTCCTTCCGGGGGGGAAACACCATATATTTT.

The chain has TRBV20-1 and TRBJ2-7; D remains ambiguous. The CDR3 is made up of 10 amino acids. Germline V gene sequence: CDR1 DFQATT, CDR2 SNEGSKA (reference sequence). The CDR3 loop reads CSQPAYEQYF. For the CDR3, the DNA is TGCAGCCAACCAGCCTACGAGCAGTACTTC.

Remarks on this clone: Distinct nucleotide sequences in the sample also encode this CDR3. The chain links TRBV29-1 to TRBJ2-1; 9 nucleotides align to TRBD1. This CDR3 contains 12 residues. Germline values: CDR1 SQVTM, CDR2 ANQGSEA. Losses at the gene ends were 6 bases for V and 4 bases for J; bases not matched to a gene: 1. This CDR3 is CSVGTGYNEQFF. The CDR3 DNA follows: TGCAGCGTCGGGACAGGGTACAATGAGCAGTTCTTC.

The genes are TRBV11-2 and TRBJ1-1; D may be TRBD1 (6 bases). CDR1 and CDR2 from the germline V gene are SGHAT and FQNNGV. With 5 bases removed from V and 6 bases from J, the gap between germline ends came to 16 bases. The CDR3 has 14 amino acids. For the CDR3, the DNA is TGTGCCAGCAGCCCGTACCACAGGGACGCTGAAGCTTTCTTT. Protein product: CASSPYHRDAEAFF.

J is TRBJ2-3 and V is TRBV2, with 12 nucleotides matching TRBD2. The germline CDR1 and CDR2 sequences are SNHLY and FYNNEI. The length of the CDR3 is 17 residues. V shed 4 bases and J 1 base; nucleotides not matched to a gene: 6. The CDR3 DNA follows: TGTGCCAGCAGTGGTCTGACTAGCGGGGGCCGCACAGATACGCAGTATTTT. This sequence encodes CASSGLTSGGRTDTQYF.

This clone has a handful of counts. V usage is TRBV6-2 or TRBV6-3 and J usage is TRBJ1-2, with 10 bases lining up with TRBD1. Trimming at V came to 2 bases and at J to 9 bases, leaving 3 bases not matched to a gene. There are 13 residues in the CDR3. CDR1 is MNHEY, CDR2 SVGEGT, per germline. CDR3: CASSYGGQGRYTF. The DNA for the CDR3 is TGTGCCAGCAGTTACGGGGGACAGGGGCGCTACACCTTC.